Listed below are T cell receptor beta chains from one sample, sequenced in a study of CD8 T cells in ankylosing spondylitis. In TCRdb, the 5' RACE reads were re-called with MiXCR into one record per CDR3 protein. The table lists just over 300,000 distinct CDR3 sequences, around 20% of them singletons. The specimen sequenced was blood, either unsorted or a sorted T cell fraction (not recorded which). These receptors were obtained from a female donor with ankylosing spondylitis or in good health (not recorded which). Both conserved end residues are part of each CDR3. A D gene is named only where the DNA matches it firmly. Expanded clones get a size class; other rows say once, few or many, or leave the size out.

v_call	j_call	d_call	cdr3_length	clone_size	cdr3_nt	cdr3_aa
TRBV20-1	TRBJ2-3	NA	12	many	TGCAGTGCTCCCGTCGACACAGATACGCAGTATTTT	CSAPVDTDTQYF
TRBV5-1	TRBJ2-1	NA	17	NA	TGCGCCAGCAGCTTGGTACATCGCCTGAGCTCCTACAATGAGCAGTTCTTC	CASSLVHRLSSYNEQFF
TRBV12-3/TRBV12-4	TRBJ2-1	TRBD2	14	few	TGTGCCAGCAGTTTAACTAGCGACGGCAATGAGCAGTTCTTC	CASSLTSDGNEQFF
TRBV7-2	TRBJ1-2	NA	13	few	TGTGCCAGCAGCCAAGACGTTGTGAATGGCTACACCTTC	CASSQDVVNGYTF
TRBV12-3/TRBV12-4	TRBJ1-2	NA	13	NA	TGTGCCAGTCATGAGGTCAGGGTGGGTGGCTACACCTTC	CASHEVRVGGYTF
TRBV12-3/TRBV12-4	TRBJ1-2	TRBD1	14	few	TGTGCCAGCAGTCCCACAGGGGGCTACGGTGGCTACACCTTC	CASSPTGGYGGYTF
TRBV20-1	TRBJ2-3	NA	13	many	TGCAGTGCTAGCGGGCAGGGGACAGATACGCAGTATTTT	CSASGQGTDTQYF
TRBV6-5	TRBJ1-1	TRBD1	12	NA	TGTGCCAGCAGGAACGGACAGGGTGGACCTTTCTTT	CASRNGQGGPFF
TRBV20-1	TRBJ2-1	TRBD1	17	few	TGCAGTGCTGATAGACAGGGGCGGTCTCCCTCAGGCAATGAGCAGTTCTTC	CSADRQGRSPSGNEQFF
TRBV7-9	TRBJ2-1	TRBD2	17	NA	TGTGCCAGCACCCCCCGGACGGGGAGGGCCACATTCAATGAGCAGTTCTTC	CASTPRTGRATFNEQFF
TRBV5-1	TRBJ2-7	NA	15	NA	TGCGCCAGCGGCTTGGATCAGGGGTCGGGCAACGAGCAGTACTTC	CASGLDQGSGNEQYF
TRBV20-1	TRBJ2-1	NA	16	NA	TGCAGTGCTAGGGGGACGGGGATAAGCTCCTACAATGAGCAGTTCTTC	CSARGTGISSYNEQFF
TRBV7-8	TRBJ1-2	TRBD1	13	many	TGTGCCAGCAGCTTGACAGGGGCCTATGGCTACACCTTC	CASSLTGAYGYTF
TRBV3-1	TRBJ2-2	TRBD1	16	NA	TGTGCCAGCAGCCAAAGACAGGGCGGGAACACCGGGGAGCTGTTTTTT	CASSQRQGGNTGELFF
TRBV28	TRBJ2-7	TRBD2	14	NA	TGTGCCAGCAGCTGGACTAGCGGGATCAGCGAGCAGTACTTC	CASSWTSGISEQYF
TRBV29-1	TRBJ2-1	TRBD2	14	many	TGCAGCGTTGATTGGACTAGCGGTTACAATGAGCAGTTCTTC	CSVDWTSGYNEQFF
TRBV29-1	TRBJ2-3	NA	14	many	TGCAGCGTTGAGGGAGAGGGGCGCCCAGATACGCAGTATTTT	CSVEGEGRPDTQYF
TRBV13	TRBJ2-1	NA	14	NA	TGTGCCAGCAATCGGGGGGCCTCCTACAATGAGCAGTTCTTC	CASNRGASYNEQFF
TRBV18	TRBJ2-5	TRBD2	15	NA	TGTGCCAGCTCACCACCTCTAGCGGACAAGAGAACCCAGTACTTC	CASSPPLADKRTQYF